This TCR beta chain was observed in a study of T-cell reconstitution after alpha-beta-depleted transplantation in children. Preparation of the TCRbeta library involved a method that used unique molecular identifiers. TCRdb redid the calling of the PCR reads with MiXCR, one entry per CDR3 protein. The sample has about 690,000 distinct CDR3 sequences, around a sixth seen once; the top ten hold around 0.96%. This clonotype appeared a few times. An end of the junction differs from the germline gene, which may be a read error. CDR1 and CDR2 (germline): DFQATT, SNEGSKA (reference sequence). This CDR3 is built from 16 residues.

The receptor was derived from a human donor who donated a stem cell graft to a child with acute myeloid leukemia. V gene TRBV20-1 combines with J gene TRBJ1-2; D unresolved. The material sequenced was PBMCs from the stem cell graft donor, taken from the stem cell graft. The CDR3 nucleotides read TGCAGTGCTCGATGGAAGCAGGCGTACCCTAACGATGGCTACACCTTC. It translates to CSARWKQAYPNDGYTF.